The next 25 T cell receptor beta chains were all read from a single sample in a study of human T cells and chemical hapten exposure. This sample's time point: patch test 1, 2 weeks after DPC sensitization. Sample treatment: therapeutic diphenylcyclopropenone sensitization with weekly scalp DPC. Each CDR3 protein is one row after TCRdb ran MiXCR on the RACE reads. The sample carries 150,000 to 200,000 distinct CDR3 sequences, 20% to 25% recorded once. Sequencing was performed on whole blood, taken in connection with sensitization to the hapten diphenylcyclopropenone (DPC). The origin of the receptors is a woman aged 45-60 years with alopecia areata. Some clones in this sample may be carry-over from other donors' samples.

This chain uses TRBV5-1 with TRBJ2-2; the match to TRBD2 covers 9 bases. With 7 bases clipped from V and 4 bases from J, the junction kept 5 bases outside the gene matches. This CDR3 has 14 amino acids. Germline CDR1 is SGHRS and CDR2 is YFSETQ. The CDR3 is CASHSGRFTGELFF. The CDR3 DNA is TGCGCCAGCCATAGCGGGAGATTCACCGGGGAGCTGTTTTTT.

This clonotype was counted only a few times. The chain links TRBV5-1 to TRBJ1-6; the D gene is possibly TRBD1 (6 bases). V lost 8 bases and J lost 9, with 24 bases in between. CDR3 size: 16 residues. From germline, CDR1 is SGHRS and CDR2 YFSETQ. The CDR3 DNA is TGCGCCAGTACCACCGACCCAGGGGTTCCAATTTCACCCCTCCACTTT. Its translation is CASTTDPGVPISPLHF.

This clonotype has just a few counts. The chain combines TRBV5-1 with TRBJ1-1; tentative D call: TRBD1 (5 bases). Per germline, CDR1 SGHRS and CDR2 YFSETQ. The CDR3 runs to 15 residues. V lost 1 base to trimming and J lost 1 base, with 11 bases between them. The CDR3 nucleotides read TGCGCCAGCAGCTTGTCCGGGACGGCGAACACTGAAGCTTTCTTT. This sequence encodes CASSLSGTANTEAFF.

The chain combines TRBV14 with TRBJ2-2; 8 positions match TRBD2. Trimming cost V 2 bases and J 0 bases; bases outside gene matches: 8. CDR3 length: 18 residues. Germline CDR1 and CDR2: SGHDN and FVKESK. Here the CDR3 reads CASSQWLGLAANTGELFF. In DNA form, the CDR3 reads TGTGCCAGCAGCCAATGGCTTGGACTAGCAGCGAACACCGGGGAGCTGTTTTTT.

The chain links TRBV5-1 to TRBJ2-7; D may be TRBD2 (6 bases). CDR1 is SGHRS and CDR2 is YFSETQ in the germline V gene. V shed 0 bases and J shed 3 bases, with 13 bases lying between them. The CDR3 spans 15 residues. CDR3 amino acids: CASSLDPGVDYEQYF. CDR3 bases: TGCGCCAGCAGCTTGGATCCGGGAGTCGACTACGAGCAGTACTTC.

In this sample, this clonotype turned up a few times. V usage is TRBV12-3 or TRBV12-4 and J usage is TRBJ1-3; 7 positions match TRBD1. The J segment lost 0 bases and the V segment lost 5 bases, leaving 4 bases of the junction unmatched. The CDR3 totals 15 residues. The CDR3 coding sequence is TGTGCCAGCAGTCTGACAGGGAGCTCTGGAAACACCATATATTTT. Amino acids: CASSLTGSSGNTIYF.

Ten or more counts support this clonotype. This chain's CDR3 is CASSLSGYEQYF. The CDR3 DNA reads TGTGCCAGCAGCCTATCCGGATACGAGCAGTACTTC. The chain couples TRBV11-2 to TRBJ2-7; D is unresolved. Per germline, CDR1 SGHAT and CDR2 FQNNGV. CDR3 length: 12 residues. Trimming removed 5 bases from V and 4 bases from J, with 9 bases in between.

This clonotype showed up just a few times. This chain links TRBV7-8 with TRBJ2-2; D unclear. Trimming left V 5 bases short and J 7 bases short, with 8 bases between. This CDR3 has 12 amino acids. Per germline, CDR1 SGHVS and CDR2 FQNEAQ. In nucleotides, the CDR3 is TGTGCCAGCAGCCTCCCCGTCGGGGAGCTGTTTTTT. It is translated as CASSLPVGELFF.

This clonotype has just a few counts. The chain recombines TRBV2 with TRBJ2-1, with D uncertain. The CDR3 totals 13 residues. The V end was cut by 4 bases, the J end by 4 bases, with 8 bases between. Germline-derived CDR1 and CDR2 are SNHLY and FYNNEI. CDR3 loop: CASSGNTYNEQFF. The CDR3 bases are TGTGCCAGCAGTGGGAATACTTACAATGAGCAGTTCTTC.

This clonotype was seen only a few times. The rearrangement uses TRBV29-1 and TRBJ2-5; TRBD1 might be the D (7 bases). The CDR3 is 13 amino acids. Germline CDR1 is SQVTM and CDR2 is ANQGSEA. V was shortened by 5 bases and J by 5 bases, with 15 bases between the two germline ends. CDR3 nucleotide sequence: TGCAGCGTTCTAGGGGCAGGGGGGGAGACCCAGTACTTC. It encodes CSVLGAGGETQYF.

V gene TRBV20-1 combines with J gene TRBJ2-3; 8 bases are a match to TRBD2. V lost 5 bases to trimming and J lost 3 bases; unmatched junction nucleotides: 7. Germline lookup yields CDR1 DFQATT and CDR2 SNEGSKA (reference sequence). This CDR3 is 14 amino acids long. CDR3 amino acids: CSARTSQLTDTQYF. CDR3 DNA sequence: TGCAGTGCTCGGACTAGCCAACTTACAGATACGCAGTATTTT.

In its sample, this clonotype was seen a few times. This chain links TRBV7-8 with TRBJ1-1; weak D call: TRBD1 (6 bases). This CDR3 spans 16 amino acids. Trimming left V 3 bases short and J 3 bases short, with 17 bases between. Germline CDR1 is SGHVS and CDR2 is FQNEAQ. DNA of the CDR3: TGTGCCAGCAGCTTTCGGGGGGCCGCGGGGGACACTGAAGCTTTCTTT. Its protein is CASSFRGAAGDTEAFF.

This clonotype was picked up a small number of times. The CDR3 loop reads CASSDLLNSPLHF. CDR3 bases: TGCGCCAGCAGTGACTTACTGAATTCACCCCTCCACTTT. The gene calls are TRBV10-2 and TRBJ1-6, with D unresolved. The CDR3 length is 13 residues. Germline CDR1 reads WSHSY; CDR2 reads SAAADI. Trimming pared 3 bases from V and 7 bases from J, leaving 7 bases between.

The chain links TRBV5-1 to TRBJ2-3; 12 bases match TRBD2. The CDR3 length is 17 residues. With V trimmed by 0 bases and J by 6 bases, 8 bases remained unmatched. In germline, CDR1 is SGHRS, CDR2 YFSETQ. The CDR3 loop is CASSLAGLAGGPDTQYF. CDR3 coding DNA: TGCGCCAGCAGCTTGGCCGGGCTAGCGGGAGGGCCGGATACGCAGTATTTT.

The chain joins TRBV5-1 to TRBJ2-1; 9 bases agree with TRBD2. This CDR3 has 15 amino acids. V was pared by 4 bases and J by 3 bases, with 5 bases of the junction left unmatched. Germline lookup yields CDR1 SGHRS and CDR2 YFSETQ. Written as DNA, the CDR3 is TGCGCCAGCAGCAACGGACTAGCGATCTACAATGAGCAGTTCTTC. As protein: CASSNGLAIYNEQFF. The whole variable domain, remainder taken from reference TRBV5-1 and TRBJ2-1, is KAGVTQTPRYLIKTRGQQVTLSCSPISGHRSVSWYQQTPGQGLQFLFEYFSETQRNKGNFPGRFSGRQFSNSRSEMNVSTLELGDSALYLCASSNGLAIYNEQFFGPGTRLTVL.

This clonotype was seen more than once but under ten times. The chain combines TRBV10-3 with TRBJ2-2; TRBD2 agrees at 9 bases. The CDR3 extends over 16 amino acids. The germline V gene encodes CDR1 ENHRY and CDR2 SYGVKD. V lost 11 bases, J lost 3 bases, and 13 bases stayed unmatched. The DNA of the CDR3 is TGTGCCCCTGTGGGCCGGACTAGCGCTGACACCGGGGAGCTGTTTTTT. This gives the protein CAPVGRTSADTGELFF.

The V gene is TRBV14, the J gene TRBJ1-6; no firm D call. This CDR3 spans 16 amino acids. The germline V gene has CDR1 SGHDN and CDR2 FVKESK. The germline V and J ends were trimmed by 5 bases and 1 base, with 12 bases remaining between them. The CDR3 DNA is TGTGCCAGCAGCGGGGTCGTGGGTTCCTATAATTCACCCCTCCACTTT. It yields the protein CASSGVVGSYNSPLHF.

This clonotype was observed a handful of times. CDR3 in DNA: TGCAGTGCTAGAACCATCACTAGCGGGAGCTGGGGGAACATTCAGTACTTC. Protein: CSARTITSGSWGNIQYF. J is TRBJ2-4 and V is TRBV20-1; 11 positions match TRBD2. This CDR3 is built from 17 residues. Trimming removed 2 bases from V and 7 bases from J; junction bases left unmatched: 13. Germline CDR1 reads DFQATT; CDR2 reads SNEGSKA (reference sequence).

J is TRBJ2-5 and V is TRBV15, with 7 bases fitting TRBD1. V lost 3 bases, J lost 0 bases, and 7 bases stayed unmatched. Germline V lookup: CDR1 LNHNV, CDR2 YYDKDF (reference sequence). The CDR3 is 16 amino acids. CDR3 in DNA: TGTGCCACCAGCAGCGGGACAGCCCAGTACCAAGAGACCCAGTACTTC. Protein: CATSSGTAQYQETQYF.

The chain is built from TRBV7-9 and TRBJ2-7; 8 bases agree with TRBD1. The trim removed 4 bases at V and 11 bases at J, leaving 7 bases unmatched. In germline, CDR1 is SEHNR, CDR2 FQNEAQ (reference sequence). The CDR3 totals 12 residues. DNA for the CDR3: TGTGCCAGCAGCTGGGGACAGGCTGAGGAGTACTTC. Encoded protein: CASSWGQAEEYF.

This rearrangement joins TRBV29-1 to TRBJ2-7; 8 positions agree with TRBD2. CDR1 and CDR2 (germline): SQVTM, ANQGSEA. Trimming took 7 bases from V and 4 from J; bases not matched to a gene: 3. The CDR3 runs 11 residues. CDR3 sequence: CSARLAYEQYF. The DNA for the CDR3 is TGCAGCGCGAGACTAGCGTACGAGCAGTACTTC.

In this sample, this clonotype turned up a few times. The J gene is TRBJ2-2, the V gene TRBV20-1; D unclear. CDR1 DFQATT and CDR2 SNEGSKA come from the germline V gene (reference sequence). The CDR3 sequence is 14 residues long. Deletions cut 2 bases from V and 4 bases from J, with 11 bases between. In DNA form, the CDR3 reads TGCAGTGCTAGAATCCAGGATCCCACCGGGGAGCTGTTTTTT. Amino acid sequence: CSARIQDPTGELFF.

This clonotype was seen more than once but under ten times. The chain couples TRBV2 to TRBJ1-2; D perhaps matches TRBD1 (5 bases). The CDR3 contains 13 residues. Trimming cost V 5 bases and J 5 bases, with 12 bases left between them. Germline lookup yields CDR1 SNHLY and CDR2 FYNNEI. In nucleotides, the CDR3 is TGTGCCAGCAGTCCAGGGTTGTGGTATGGCTACACCTTC. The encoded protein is CASSPGLWYGYTF.

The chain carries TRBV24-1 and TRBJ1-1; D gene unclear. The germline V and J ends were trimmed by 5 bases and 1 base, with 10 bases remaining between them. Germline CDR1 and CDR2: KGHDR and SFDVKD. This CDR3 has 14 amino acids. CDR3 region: CATSGGVGNTEAFF. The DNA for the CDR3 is TGTGCCACCAGTGGGGGTGTCGGGAACACTGAAGCTTTCTTT.

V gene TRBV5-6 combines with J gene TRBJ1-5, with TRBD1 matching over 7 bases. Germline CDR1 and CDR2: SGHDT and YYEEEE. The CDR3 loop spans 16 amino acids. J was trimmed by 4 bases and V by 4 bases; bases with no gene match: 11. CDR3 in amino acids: CASSTLTGAGNQPQHF. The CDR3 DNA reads TGTGCCAGCAGCACCCTTACAGGGGCGGGAAATCAGCCCCAGCATTTT.